The T cell receptor (beta chain) described here comes from a study of cytomegalovirus exposure and HLA in healthy donors. The study's findings and limits: What TCR beta sequences reportedly achieved was accurate prediction of HLA-A and HLA-B alleles in most subjects. By HLA locus, TCR association rates varied in a later analysis, with DRB1 showing the most and HLA-C the fewest. The listing of 150 or so TCR beta chains classed them as cytomegalovirus-associated.

The CDR3 extends over 14 amino acids. Germline V gene sequence: CDR1 SGHDT, CDR2 YYEEEE. Trimming pared 2 bases from V and 6 bases from J, leaving 12 bases between. A multiplex PCR was run with 60 Vbeta primers and 13 Jbeta primers. Here immunoSEQ multiplex PCR was the method, and the copy in TCRdb shows in-frame clones only, minus some. Of some 200,000 clones listed, around 73% are singletons. This clone was counted only a few times. The antigen is undetermined. This clonotype was sampled from a woman aged 30 to 39 in good health and CMV-seronegative. Sequenced sample: PBMCs. This chain uses TRBV5-6 with TRBJ1-5, with D possibly being TRBD1 (6 bases). In nucleotides, the CDR3 is TGTGCCAGCAGCTTACGAGGGGGAAGTCAGCCCCAGCATTTT. Translated, it gives CASSLRGGSQPQHF.